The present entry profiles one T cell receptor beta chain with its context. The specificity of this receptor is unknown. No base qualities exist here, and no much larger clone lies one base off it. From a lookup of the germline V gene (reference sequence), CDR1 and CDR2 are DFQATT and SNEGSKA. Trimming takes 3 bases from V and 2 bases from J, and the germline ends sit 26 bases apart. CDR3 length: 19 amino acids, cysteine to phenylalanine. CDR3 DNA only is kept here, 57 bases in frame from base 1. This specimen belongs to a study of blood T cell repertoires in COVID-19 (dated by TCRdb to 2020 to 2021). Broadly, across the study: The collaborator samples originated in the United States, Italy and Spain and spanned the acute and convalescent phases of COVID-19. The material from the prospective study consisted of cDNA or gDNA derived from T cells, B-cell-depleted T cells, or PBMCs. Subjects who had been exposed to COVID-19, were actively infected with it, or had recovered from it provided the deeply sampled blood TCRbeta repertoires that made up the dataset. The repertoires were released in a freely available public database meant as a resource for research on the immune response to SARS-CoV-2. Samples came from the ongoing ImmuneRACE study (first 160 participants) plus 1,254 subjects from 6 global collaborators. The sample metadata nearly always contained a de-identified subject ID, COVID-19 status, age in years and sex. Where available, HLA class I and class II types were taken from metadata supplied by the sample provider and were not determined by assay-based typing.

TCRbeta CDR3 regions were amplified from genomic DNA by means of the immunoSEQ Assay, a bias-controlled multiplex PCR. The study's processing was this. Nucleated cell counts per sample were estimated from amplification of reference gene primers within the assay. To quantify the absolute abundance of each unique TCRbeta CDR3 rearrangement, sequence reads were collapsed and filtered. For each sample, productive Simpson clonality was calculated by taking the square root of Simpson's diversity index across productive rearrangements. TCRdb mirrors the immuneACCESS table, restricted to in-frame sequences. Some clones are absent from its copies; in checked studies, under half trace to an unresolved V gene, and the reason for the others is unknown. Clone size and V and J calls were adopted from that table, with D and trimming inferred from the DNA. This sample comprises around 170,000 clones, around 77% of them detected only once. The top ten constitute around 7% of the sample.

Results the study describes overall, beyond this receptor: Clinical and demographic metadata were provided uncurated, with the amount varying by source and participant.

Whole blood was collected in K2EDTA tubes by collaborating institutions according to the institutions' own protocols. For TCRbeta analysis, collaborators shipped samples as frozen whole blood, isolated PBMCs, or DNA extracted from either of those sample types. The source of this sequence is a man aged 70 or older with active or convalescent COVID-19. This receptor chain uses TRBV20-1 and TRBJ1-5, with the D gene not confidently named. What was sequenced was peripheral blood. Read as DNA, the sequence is TGCAGTGCTAGTCGCCTCGGGCAACTCGGGAATATACGCAATCAGCCCCAGCATTTT. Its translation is CSASRLGQLGNIRNQPQHF.